This TCR beta chain comes out of a study of somatic mutations in cytotoxic T cells in rheumatoid arthritis. The overall study: Purity of nearly 100% was reached when some V beta antibody-stained T-cell populations were flow-sorted, including V beta1+ cells sequenced for TCRB.

Overall study results and limits: An age-related increase in CD8+ clonality was seen in rheumatoid arthritis patients but not in healthy controls.

This CDR3 comprises 12 residues. Germline values: CDR1 SGHNT, CDR2 YYREEE (reference sequence). The germline V and J ends were trimmed by 0 bases and 8 bases, with 6 bases remaining between them. This clone was recorded a few times. The antigen is undetermined. The assay was immunoSEQ multiplex PCR, and TCRdb's table has in-frame clones only and misses some. The sample has about 19,000 clones; about 65% are singletons. This rearrangement joins TRBV5-4 to TRBJ2-4; D is undetermined. The TCR originated in an adult with rheumatoid arthritis. The specimen was CD8+ T cells sorted from blood. The CDR3 DNA sequence: TGTGCCAGCAGCTTGGATATGGACATTCAGTACTTC. It codes for CASSLDMDIQYF.